This entry features one T cell receptor (beta chain) sequence. The source of the sample is a study of Ad26.COV2.S vaccination and SARS-CoV-2 variants. Sequenced by immunoSEQ multiplex PCR; TCRdb stores in-frame clones only, minus some. The data hold 350,000 to 600,000 clones, with nearly 90% observed a single time. Trimming cost V 4 bases and J 8 bases; bases outside gene matches: 9. The germline V gene has CDR1 MNHEY and CDR2 SMNVEV (reference sequence). The CDR3 is 14 amino acids. The treatment: 15 to 20 received Ad26.COV2.S at low or high dose, single or two shots; about 5 received placebo; per-sample allocation not given. It was on day 63 after the first vaccine or placebo injection that samples were taken.

The source of this sequence is a person aged 18-65 years who received the Ad26.COV2.S COVID-19 vaccine or a placebo. The gene calls are TRBV27 and TRBJ2-7; 9 bases align to TRBD1. Sequencing used peripheral blood, obtained in a trial of Ad26.COV2.S vaccine versus placebo. CDR3 DNA sequence: TGTGCCAGCAGTTCGACAGGGGGTGTACGGAAGCAGTACTTC. It translates to CASSSTGGVRKQYF.